The 10 T cell receptor beta chains below all came from one sample that was sequenced in a study of neoadjuvant anti-PD-1 for oral cavity cancer. Repertoires were generated with immunoSEQ multiplex PCR, while TCRdb's copy carries only in-frame clones and drops some. The data hold several thousand clones, with approximately 61% observed a single time. The sequencing here drew on tumor tissue, taken before nivolumab (anti-PD-1) treatment. Every receptor here comes from a person aged 40 to 85 with oral cavity squamous cell carcinoma.

This chain links TRBV4-1 with TRBJ1-2; 9 bases are shared with TRBD1. Trimming cost V 2 bases and J 1 base; bases outside gene matches: 8. Germline V gene data show CDR1 as MGHRA and CDR2 as YSYEKL. The CDR3 contains 17 residues. CDR3 DNA: TGCGCCAGCAGCCAAAGAGGGACAGGGCGCTTTAACTATGGCTACACCTTC. It encodes CASSQRGTGRFNYGYTF.

This clone turned up a few times. The CDR3 coding sequence is TGTGCCAGTGAAGGGACAGGGCCCTACAATGAGCAGTTCTTC. Protein: CASEGTGPYNEQFF. V is TRBV19 and J is TRBJ2-1; 9 bases line up with TRBD1. Germline CDR1 and CDR2: LNHDA and SQIVND (reference sequence). The V segment lost 8 bases and the J segment 2 bases; nucleotides outside the gene matches: 4. This CDR3 is 14 amino acids long.

The CDR3 DNA is TGCGCCAGCAGCTTGGGGTTCACTAATGAAAAACTGTTTTTT. Its protein product is CASSLGFTNEKLFF. The J gene is TRBJ1-4, the V gene TRBV5-1; D gene uncertain. The CDR3 sequence is 14 residues long. The ends were cut back, 0 bases at V and 2 bases at J, with 5 bases in the middle. Germline V gene lookup returns CDR1 SGHRS and CDR2 YFSETQ.

The rearrangement joins TRBV18 to TRBJ2-7, with D possibly TRBD1 on 6 matching bases. V was clipped by 3 bases and J by 0 bases, with 12 bases between them. CDR3 length: 15 residues. CDR1 KGHSH and CDR2 LQKENI come from the germline V gene. The CDR3 DNA is TGTGCCAGCTCACCCCCCAGGGGAAGCTCCTACGAGCAGTACTTC. This codes for CASSPPRGSSYEQYF.

This clone was found a few times. The chain couples TRBV7-8 to TRBJ2-1; 15 bases align to TRBD2. The CDR3 totals 19 residues. Germline trimming cut 0 bases from V and 6 bases from J; bases unmatched to any gene: 9. In germline, CDR1 is SGHVS, CDR2 FQNEAQ. This chain's CDR3 is CASSLAPGLAGGRFNEQFF. CDR3 in DNA: TGTGCCAGCAGCTTAGCCCCGGGACTAGCGGGAGGTAGGTTCAATGAGCAGTTCTTC. The full variable domain, with the rest looked up from reference TRBV7-8 and TRBJ2-1, is GAGVSQSPRYKVAKRGQDVALRCDPISGHVSLFWYQQALGQGPEFLTYFQNEAQLDKSGLPSDRFFAERPEGSVSTLKIQRTQQEDSAVYLCASSLAPGLAGGRFNEQFFGPGTRLTVL.

The CDR3 loop is CASSLYDGGKAFF. The CDR3 nucleotides read TGTGCCAGCAGCCTCTACGACGGGGGAAAGGCTTTCTTT. This rearrangement joins TRBV5-8 to TRBJ1-1; possible D gene TRBD1, 5 bases. Germline values: CDR1 SGHTS, CDR2 YDEGEE. Trimming took 4 bases from V and 11 from J, leaving 18 bases between them. The CDR3 contains 13 residues. The whole variable domain, remainder taken from reference TRBV5-8 and TRBJ1-1, is EAGVTQSPTHLIKTRGQQATLRCSPISGHTSVYWYQQALGLGLQFLLWYDEGEERNRGNFPPRFSGRQFPNYSSELNVNALELEDSALYLCASSLYDGGKAFFGQGTRLTVV.

The rearrangement links TRBV18 to TRBJ1-4, with D unresolved. Germline CDR1 KGHSH, CDR2 LQKENI. This CDR3 is 15 amino acids long. V was clipped by 3 bases and J by 8 bases, with 16 bases between them. CDR3 sequence: CASSPPEWVGEKLFF. The CDR3 coding sequence is TGTGCCAGCTCACCCCCGGAATGGGTGGGAGAAAAACTGTTTTTT.

The V gene is TRBV5-1, the J gene TRBJ2-1; the D gene is possibly TRBD1 (5 bases). This CDR3 spans 16 amino acids. Germline CDR1 reads SGHRS; CDR2 reads YFSETQ. V gave up 1 base and J gave up 0 bases, with 11 bases separating them. The CDR3 loop reads CASSLSGNPSYNEQFF. The CDR3 bases are TGCGCCAGCAGCTTGTCAGGGAATCCCTCCTACAATGAGCAGTTCTTC.

This clone showed up just a few times. The CDR3 here is CASSLAVERLQPQHF. The CDR3 nucleotides are TGTGCCAGCAGCTTGGCCGTAGAAAGGCTCCAGCCCCAGCATTTT. The genes are TRBV5-5 and TRBJ1-5; D call uncertain. CDR1 is SGHKS, CDR2 YYEKEE, per germline (reference sequence). The CDR3 contains 15 residues. V lost 0 bases to trimming and J lost 7 bases, with 14 bases between them.

The rearrangement joins TRBV14 to TRBJ1-2; D not certain. The CDR3 length is 13 residues. Germline CDR1 SGHDN, CDR2 FVKESK. Between the trimmed V and J ends, which lost 0 bases and 9 bases, there was a span of 11 bases. CDR3 sequence reads: CASSQESNRRYTF. Written as DNA, the CDR3 is TGTGCCAGCAGCCAAGAGTCCAACAGACGCTACACCTTC. Filled out from reference TRBV14 and TRBJ1-2, the complete variable domain reads EAGVTQFPSHSVIEKGQTVTLRCDPISGHDNLYWYRRVMGKEIKFLLHFVKESKQDESGMPNNRFLAERTGGTYSTLKVQPAELEDSGVYFCASSQESNRRYTFGSGTRLTVV.